Shown below are 22 T cell receptor beta chains from a single sample sequenced in a study of spatial heterogeneity in lung cancer. The time point was: sample taken at primary tumor resection. TCRdb re-derived calls from the 5' RACE reads in MiXCR, one entry per CDR3 protein. Found here are some 96,000 distinct CDR3 sequences, approximately 4.7% of them singletons; the top ten hold around 20%. No antigen has been identified for these receptors. Study findings and constraints: Intratumoral expanded alpha and beta TCR counts were found to track tumor mutation counts.

The source material was lung tumor tissue, sampled at surgery. These receptor sequences come from a male donor with early-stage non-small cell lung cancer.

This clonotype was seen many times. This chain connects TRBV12-3 or TRBV12-4 to TRBJ1-1; D gene unclear. The CDR3 contains 17 residues. Trimming took 6 bases from V and 0 from J, leaving 20 bases between them. As DNA, the CDR3 is TGTGCCAGCAGCCTTAGGGCGAGACTAACTATGAACACTGAAGCTTTCTTT. This codes for CASSLRARLTMNTEAFF.

This clonotype was seen ten or more times. V is TRBV2 and J is TRBJ1-4, with no clear D. Germline CDR1 SNHLY, CDR2 FYNNEI. This CDR3 is built from 17 residues. Deletions cut 1 base from V and 0 bases from J, with 12 bases between. For the CDR3, the DNA is TGTGCCAGCAGTGAAGTCCTGCTACGTGCAACTAATGAAAAACTGTTTTTT. It yields the protein CASSEVLLRATNEKLFF.

In this sample, this clonotype turned up many times. The chain employs TRBV10-3 and TRBJ1-1; D gene unclear. CDR1 and CDR2 (germline): ENHRY, SYGVKD. The germline V and J ends were trimmed by 1 base and 4 bases, with 10 bases remaining between them. The CDR3 sequence is 14 residues long. The CDR3 spells CAISELPGGTEAFF. The CDR3 DNA reads TGTGCCATCAGTGAGTTACCCGGTGGCACTGAAGCTTTCTTT.

This clonotype was found many times. The chain employs TRBV5-6 and TRBJ2-7; possible D gene TRBD1, 5 bases. Between the trimmed V and J ends, which lost 3 bases and 5 bases, there was a span of 21 bases. The germline CDR1 and CDR2 sequences are SGHDT and YYEEEE. This CDR3 contains 16 residues. The CDR3 DNA is TGTGCCAGCAGCTGGACGCAGGGTCCGCAAGTGGACGAGCAGTACTTC. It yields the protein CASSWTQGPQVDEQYF.

This clonotype was detected ten times or more. The chain carries TRBV6-5 and TRBJ1-1; D is undetermined. V was cut by 0 bases and J by 7 bases, with 21 bases left in between. Germline V gene lookup returns CDR1 MNHEY and CDR2 SVGAGI. The CDR3 runs 17 residues. The CDR3 loop is CASSYSLYYLGSDEAFF. The CDR3 DNA reads TGTGCCAGCAGTTACTCTCTGTATTATTTAGGGTCCGATGAAGCTTTCTTT.

This clonotype was observed many times. The J gene is TRBJ2-5, the V gene TRBV28, with D unresolved. The CDR3 covers 14 residues. From germline, CDR1 is MDHEN and CDR2 SYDVKM. The germline V and J ends were trimmed by 6 bases and 3 bases, with 14 bases remaining between them. CDR3 residues: CASSQNSLEETQYF. CDR3 bases: TGTGCCAGCAGCCAGAACAGCCTTGAAGAGACCCAGTACTTC.

Ten or more counts support this clonotype. The genes are TRBV20-1 and TRBJ1-5; D gene unclear. This CDR3 is 16 amino acids long. Trimming pared 0 bases from V and 6 bases from J, leaving 18 bases between. From germline, CDR1 is DFQATT and CDR2 SNEGSKA (reference sequence). CDR3: CSARDRRLGITQPQHF. DNA of the CDR3: TGCAGTGCTAGAGATCGACGCTTGGGGATCACTCAGCCCCAGCATTTT.

This clonotype was seen repeatedly, ten times or more. In nucleotides, the CDR3 is TGCGCCAGCAGCCGCTGGACGGGTAACTATGGCTACACCTTC. Its protein product is CASSRWTGNYGYTF. This chain joins TRBV4-1 and TRBJ1-2; D not certain. The germline gives CDR1 MGHRA, CDR2 YSYEKL. This CDR3 has 14 residues. The V and J ends lost 4 bases and 1 base respectively, with 10 bases between them.

This clonotype came up many times. The chain joins TRBV7-6 to TRBJ1-6; 9 nucleotides match TRBD1. V was pared by 2 bases and J by 5 bases, with 4 bases of the junction left unmatched. Germline V gene sequence: CDR1 SGHVS, CDR2 FNYEAQ. This CDR3 contains 16 residues. The DNA for the CDR3 is TGTGCCAGCAGCTTATTCAGACAGGGGGATAATTCACCCCTCCACTTT. It translates to CASSLFRQGDNSPLHF.

The chain joins TRBV6-5 to TRBJ1-1; 8 bases fit TRBD1. Trimming removed 5 bases from V and 2 bases from J; junction bases left unmatched: 10. The CDR3 length is 16 residues. Germline CDR1 and CDR2: MNHEY and SVGAGI. The CDR3 loop reads CASSKFGTGENTEAFF. For the CDR3, the DNA is TGTGCCAGCAGTAAATTCGGGACAGGAGAAAACACTGAAGCTTTCTTT.

This clonotype was recorded at least ten times. The V and J genes are TRBV4-1 and TRBJ2-1; 8 bases align to TRBD2. This CDR3 contains 17 residues. V lost 10 bases and J lost 6; bases outside the gene matches: 20. In germline, CDR1 is MGHRA, CDR2 YSYEKL. The DNA for the CDR3 is TGCGCCACCACCGCAGGGCTAGCGGGCCCCTGGGGCAATGAGCAGTTCTTC. Residues: CATTAGLAGPWGNEQFF.

This clonotype has ten or more counts. The chain employs TRBV20-1 and TRBJ2-3; 7 bases agree with TRBD1. Germline V gives CDR1 DFQATT, CDR2 SNEGSKA (reference sequence). This CDR3 is built from 17 residues. The V segment lost 1 base and the J segment 2 bases; nucleotides outside the gene matches: 12. The CDR3: CSARVGEGAFSTDTQYF. For the CDR3, the DNA is TGCAGTGCTAGAGTTGGAGAGGGGGCGTTCTCCACAGATACGCAGTATTTT.

This clonotype was detected only a few times. This sequence joins TRBV18 and TRBJ2-3; D is unclear. The CDR3 extends over 14 amino acids. Germline loops: CDR1 KGHSH, CDR2 LQKENI. V gave up 3 bases and J gave up 4 bases, with 11 bases separating them. The CDR3 protein is CASSPTRVSDTQYF. The CDR3 coding sequence is TGTGCCAGCTCACCTACAAGGGTTTCAGATACGCAGTATTTT. Drawing the rest from reference TRBV18 and TRBJ2-3, the complete variable domain is NAGVMQNPRHLVRRRGQEARLRCSPMKGHSHVYWYRQLPEEGLKFMVYLQKENIIDESGMPKERFSAEFPKEGPSILRIQQVVRGDSAAYFCASSPTRVSDTQYFGPGTRLTVL.

This clonotype has at least ten counts. This chain links TRBV20-1 with TRBJ1-1; perhaps TRBD1 as D (5 bases). The CDR3 has 12 amino acids. Per germline, CDR1 DFQATT and CDR2 SNEGSKA (reference sequence). Trimming removed 5 bases at V and 3 bases at J, with 10 bases between. The CDR3 coding sequence is TGCAGTGCTTACACAGGATACACTGAAGCTTTCTTT. It yields the protein CSAYTGYTEAFF.

This clonotype came up many times. The chain links TRBV28 to TRBJ2-1; 7 nucleotides match TRBD2. In germline, CDR1 is MDHEN, CDR2 SYDVKM. This CDR3 region has 15 residues. The V and J ends lost 2 bases and 2 bases, in that order; junction bases with no gene match: 3. DNA for the CDR3: TGTGCCAGCAGTTTAACTAGCGTCACCTACAATGAGCAGTTCTTC. It yields the protein CASSLTSVTYNEQFF. The whole variable domain, remainder taken from reference TRBV28 and TRBJ2-1, is DVKVTQSSRYLVKRTGEKVFLECVQDMDHENMFWYRQDPGLGLRLIYFSYDVKMKEKGDIPEGYSVSREKKERFSLILESASTNQTSMYLCASSLTSVTYNEQFFGPGTRLTVL.

In its sample, this clonotype was seen many times. This chain connects TRBV12-3 or TRBV12-4 to TRBJ1-1; the D gene is possibly TRBD1 (5 bases). V lost 3 bases to trimming and J lost 5 bases, with 13 bases between them. The CDR3 consists of 14 residues. This chain's CDR3 is CASSFGGGRTEAFF. The CDR3, as DNA: TGTGCCAGCAGTTTTGGGGGAGGGCGAACTGAAGCTTTCTTT.

This clonotype was detected a few times. The chain joins TRBV28 to TRBJ2-1; 12 nucleotides match TRBD2. This CDR3 spans 16 amino acids. J gave up 4 bases and V 5 bases, and 6 bases lay outside the gene matches. CDR1 is MDHEN and CDR2 is SYDVKM in the germline V gene. CDR3 sequence (DNA): TGTGCCAGCAGTAGGGGACTAGCGGGCCCTTACAATGAGCAGTTCTTC. Protein: CASSRGLAGPYNEQFF. The whole variable domain, remainder taken from reference TRBV28 and TRBJ2-1, is DVKVTQSSRYLVKRTGEKVFLECVQDMDHENMFWYRQDPGLGLRLIYFSYDVKMKEKGDIPEGYSVSREKKERFSLILESASTNQTSMYLCASSRGLAGPYNEQFFGPGTRLTVL.

This clonotype was counted many times. This chain uses TRBV20-1 with TRBJ2-3, with D possibly being TRBD1 or TRBD2 (6 bases each). V was cut by 2 bases and J by 9 bases, with 12 bases left in between. The CDR3 runs to 12 residues. In germline, CDR1 is DFQATT, CDR2 SNEGSKA (reference sequence). The DNA for the CDR3 is TGCAGTGCTAGAAGGGGGGTTTTCACGCAGTATTTT. Translating it yields CSARRGVFTQYF.

This clonotype showed up many times. In DNA, the CDR3 is TGCGCCAGCAGCCAAAATAAGGGGGAAGGTGAAAAACTGTTTTTT. Translating gives CASSQNKGEGEKLFF. The rearrangement links TRBV5-1 to TRBJ1-4; perhaps TRBD1 as D (6 bases). CDR1 is SGHRS, CDR2 YFSETQ, per germline. This CDR3 has 15 amino acids. V was cut by 4 bases and J by 7 bases, with 17 bases left in between.

This clonotype was observed at least ten times. The V call is TRBV4-1, the J call TRBJ1-2; D call uncertain. V was shortened by 2 bases and J by 4 bases, with 11 bases between the two germline ends. CDR1 and CDR2 (germline): MGHRA, YSYEKL. This CDR3 region has 14 residues. CDR3 in DNA: TGCGCCAGCAGCCAACCCCATACGAGCTATGGCTACACCTTC. Encoded protein: CASSQPHTSYGYTF.

CDR3 nucleotides: TGTGCCAGCAGCTTTGGCCAGCTCACCGGGGAGCTGTTTTTT. Its translation: CASSFGQLTGELFF. This rearrangement joins TRBV7-9 to TRBJ2-2; D remains unclear. In germline, CDR1 is SEHNR, CDR2 FQNEAQ (reference sequence). The V end was cut by 3 bases, the J end by 4 bases, with 9 bases between. The CDR3 is 14 residues long.

This clonotype was recorded a few times. The J gene is TRBJ2-7, the V gene TRBV2; D is uncertain. V lost 5 bases, J lost 3 bases, and 20 bases lay in between. CDR1 is SNHLY, CDR2 FYNNEI, per germline. The CDR3 consists of 16 residues. CDR3 loop: CASSYLFGYALYEQYF. CDR3 in DNA: TGTGCCAGCAGTTATCTCTTCGGCTACGCCCTCTACGAGCAGTACTTC.